This TCR beta chain is from a study of T-cell memory formation after mild COVID-19 (dated by TCRdb to the early 2020s). As for the study more broadly: TCR sequence clusters from the two donors were found to be largely donor specific. T-cell clones expanding and contracting after mild COVID-19 in two donors were tracked by longitudinal TCRalpha and TCRbeta repertoire sequencing. Two young, previously healthy adult volunteers made up the cohort, one male and one female.

A note on this clonotype: Its binding antigen is unknown. Base qualities were left out, and no much larger clone turns up one base away.

Sequenced on an Illumina NovaSeq 6000. TCRalpha and TCRbeta cDNA libraries were constructed by 5'RACE with constant-segment primers, with sample barcodes and unique molecular identifiers being introduced. RNA was extracted from every sample with Trizol reagent. The libraries were amplified in two PCR steps, and the second step added a second sample barcode and Illumina TruSeq adapters. Libraries were sequenced on an Illumina NovaSeq with 2 x 150 bp paired-end reads. The authors' pipeline ran thus. Reads were demultiplexed and collapsed into UMI-guided consensus sequences with migec v1.2.7. With mixcr v2.1.11, UMI consensuses were aligned to TRA and TRB V and J templates and assembled into clonotypes. A clonotype was counted as expanded or contracted only when both edgeR and NoisET called the clonotype significant, with the noise models trained on biological replicates. For edgeR calls, the thresholds were a false discovery rate-adjusted p below 0.01 and a log2 fold-change of 1. PCA with hierarchical clustering of max-normalized trajectories of the 1000 most abundant clonotypes was used as exploratory dynamics analysis. Separately sequenced CD4+ and CD8+ repertoires were used to assign the CD4 or CD8 phenotype of responding clones. TCRdb itself trimmed the public reads at Q25 with fastp, ran MiXCR and retained productive beta chains. For every CDR3 protein sequence, its rows merge into one entry that carries the most common genes and DNA. The V and J calls reflect TCRdb's pipeline rather than the authors' work. The sample profile shows 95,000 to 110,000 distinct CDR3 sequences; roughly 14% of them were found once. About 39% of the sample rests with the top ten.

Ficoll-Paque density gradient centrifugation was used to isolate PBMCs. Trimming leaves V shorter by 6 bases and J shorter by 4 bases, with the junction holding 10 bases beyond the gene matches. The CDR3 sequence holds 15 residues, the cysteine and phenylalanine included. The sequence is cut down to CDR3 DNA, 45 bases in frame from base 1. CDR1 is given as MNHEY and CDR2 as SVGAGI, both from the germline V gene. The research as a whole found: Only a couple of mild cases were covered by the study, and larger cohorts that include severe cases with pre-infection samples were considered necessary. The second-wave clones that peaked on day 37 were not confirmed to be SARS-CoV-2 specific. Contracting CD4+ clones were located mainly in the CM and EM memory subsets, whereas CD8+ clones were found to be enriched in EMRA. Some responding clones were detected in pre-infection memory, suggesting pre-existing cross-reactive memory T cells joined the SARS-CoV-2 response. From day 15 to 85, contracting clones showed balanced CD4/CD8 phenotypes, whereas a second wave of clones that expanded from day 15 to 37 leaned towards CD4+.

Sample: PBMCs or a T cell subset sorted from them (not recorded which). This receptor was identified in a man younger than 35 who had mild COVID-19 (a few samples of this study predate the infection). The sample titles of this study are shuffled in the database, so cell type and time point are left out; the donor was told from shared clones. The rearrangement joined TRBV6-5 to TRBJ1-1, and 8 junctional nucleotides match TRBD1. The CDR3 protein sequence reads: CASRTQTGVGTEAFF. In nucleotides, the sequence is TGTGCCAGCAGGACCCAGACAGGGGTCGGCACTGAAGCTTTCTTT.